This T cell receptor (beta chain) was documented in a study of shared clonotypes between healthy human individuals. Across the whole study: The plates for each donor numbered three CD4 naive, three CD4 memory, two CD8 naive and one CD8 memory. The study's findings and limits: Since donors were few, the genetic and exposure-history diversity represented was limited. Only blood samples were collected, and tissue repertoires likely differ.

In the authors' methods: ImmunoSEQ output held junction-only sequences without quality scores, so filtering differed. Sequencing was performed with immunoSEQ multiplex PCR; in TCRdb, only in-frame clones are kept and a portion is missing. The DNA gave D and trimming, while V, J and clone size come from that table. This repertoire shows approximately 1,500,000 clones, about 96% found once; its top ten account for 1.2%. As for this clone: The antigen remains unidentified.

This CDR3 is 13 amino acids long. V was pared by 6 bases and J by 8 bases, with 14 bases between. The germline V gene encodes CDR1 MNHEY and CDR2 SVGAGI. Sequences were obtained from naive CD4+ T cells sorted from blood. Subset in this sample: CD45RA+ positively selected. This receptor was taken from a man aged 25 to 40 in good health. This sequence joins TRBV6-5 and TRBJ2-1; D gene ambiguous. CDR3 residues: CASRETGRYEQFF. The CDR3 nucleotides are TGTGCCAGCAGGGAGACTGGAAGGTATGAGCAGTTCTTC.